The sequence of this T cell receptor (beta chain) was determined in a study of blood T cell repertoires in COVID-19. The assay was immunoSEQ multiplex PCR, and TCRdb's table has in-frame clones only and misses some. The sample consists of 150,000 to 200,000 clones, 80% to 90% of them appearing once. The germline V and J ends were trimmed by 3 bases and 1 base, with 11 bases remaining between them. Germline V gene lookup returns CDR1 MNHNS and CDR2 SASEGT. The CDR3 has 15 amino acids. The sample holds one count of this clone. This receptor was obtained from a man between 18 and 35 years old who had recovered from COVID-19. Specimen: peripheral blood. The rearrangement joins TRBV6-1 to TRBJ2-3; tentative D call: TRBD1 (5 bases). CDR3 sequence (DNA): TGTGCCAGCAGTGATGCAGGGCTGGGCACAGATACGCAGTATTTT. Translated, it gives CASSDAGLGTDTQYF.